The 5 T cell receptor beta chains listed next were all sequenced from one sample in a study of early T cells in non-severe SARS-CoV-2 infection. TCRdb fed the 5' RACE reads into MiXCR, producing one record per CDR3 protein. In the table there are tens of thousands of distinct CDR3 sequences, approximately 14% of which are singletons. The sample taken for sequencing was whole blood. The source is an adult who was a healthcare worker with PCR-confirmed SARS-CoV-2 infection or an uninfected control (not recorded which).

In this sample, this clonotype turned up once. DNA for the CDR3: TGCAGCGGAACAGGGGGCGCGAACACTGAAGCTTTCTTT. This sequence encodes CSGTGGANTEAFF. The chain uses TRBV29-1 and TRBJ1-1, with 9 positions matching TRBD1. Trimming cost V 7 bases and J 1 base; bases outside gene matches: 4. The V gene's germline CDR1 is SQVTM and CDR2 ANQGSEA. The CDR3 is made up of 13 amino acids.

This clonotype showed up many times. The chain combines TRBV20-1 with TRBJ2-3, with a tentative D call TRBD2 (5 bases). The CDR3 runs to 13 residues. V gave up 6 bases and J gave up 2 bases, with 12 bases separating them. Germline V lookup: CDR1 DFQATT, CDR2 SNEGSKA (reference sequence). The CDR3 sequence: CSAATRTTDTQYF. In DNA form, the CDR3 reads TGCAGTGCCGCTACTAGGACCACAGATACGCAGTATTTT.

This clonotype was found a few times. The chain carries TRBV20-1 and TRBJ2-7, with no clear D. This CDR3 has 15 residues. V was shortened by 5 bases and J by 2 bases, with 19 bases between the two germline ends. CDR1 and CDR2 from the germline V gene are DFQATT and SNEGSKA (reference sequence). The CDR3 region has the DNA TGCAGTGCTGGGTCGCCCCAAGGAACCGCCTACGAGCAGTACTTC. Translation: CSAGSPQGTAYEQYF.

This chain uses TRBV3-1 with TRBJ2-1; maybe TRBD2 (6 bases). Germline V lookup: CDR1 LGHDT, CDR2 YNNKEL (reference sequence). The V and J ends lost 1 base and 11 bases respectively, with 21 bases between them. The CDR3 is 16 amino acids. The CDR3 DNA reads as TGTGCCAGCAGCCAAGGGAGCGGGCGGTTAGCTGGGAAGCAGTTCTTC. It is translated as CASSQGSGRLAGKQFF.

The genes are TRBV30 and TRBJ2-7, with 7 bases matching TRBD1. Germline CDR1 reads GTSNPN; CDR2 reads SVGIG (reference sequence). The CDR3 totals 14 residues. Trimming cost V 5 bases and J 2 bases; bases outside gene matches: 9. The CDR3 region is CAWGLPGQTYEQYF. CDR3 DNA: TGTGCCTGGGGGCTCCCGGGACAGACCTACGAGCAGTACTTC.